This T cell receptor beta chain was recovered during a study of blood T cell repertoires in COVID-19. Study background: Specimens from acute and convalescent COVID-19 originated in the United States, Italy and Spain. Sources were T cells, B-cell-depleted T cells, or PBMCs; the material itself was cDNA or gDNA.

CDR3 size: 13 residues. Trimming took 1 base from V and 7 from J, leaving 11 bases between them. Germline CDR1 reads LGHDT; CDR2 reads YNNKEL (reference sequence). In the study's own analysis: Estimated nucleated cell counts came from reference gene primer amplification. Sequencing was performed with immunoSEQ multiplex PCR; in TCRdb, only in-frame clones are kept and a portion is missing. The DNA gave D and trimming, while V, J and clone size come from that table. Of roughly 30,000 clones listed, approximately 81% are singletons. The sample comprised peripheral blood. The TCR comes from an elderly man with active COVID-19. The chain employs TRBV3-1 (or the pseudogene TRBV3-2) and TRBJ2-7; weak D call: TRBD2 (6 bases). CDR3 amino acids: CASSQVGGEEQYF. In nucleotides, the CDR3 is TGTGCCAGCAGCCAAGTTGGAGGGGAAGAGCAGTACTTC.